This T cell receptor (beta chain) was sequenced during a study of cytomegalovirus exposure and HLA in healthy donors. Findings of the study overall: The study put some 150 TCR beta chains on its list as cytomegalovirus-associated. The majority of CMV-associated TCR beta chains were reported as apparently HLA-restricted in a later analysis.

13 Jbeta primers and 60 Vbeta primers were used for the PCR. The assay was immunoSEQ multiplex PCR, and TCRdb's table has in-frame clones only and misses some. Here the sample table reports roughly 75,000 clones. A remark on this clone: What it binds is not known.

CDR3 length: 11 residues. Germline CDR1 is DFQATT and CDR2 is SNEGSKA (reference sequence). Trimming shortened V by 6 bases and J by 6 bases, and 9 bases separated the two germline ends. This TCR derives from a boy between 10 and 17 years old in good health and CMV-seronegative. The chain employs TRBV20-1 and TRBJ2-1, with D unresolved. Sequenced: PBMCs. Here the CDR3 DNA reads TGCAGTGCACTTCAACCCAATGAGCAGTTCTTC. It yields the protein CSALQPNEQFF.